This T cell receptor beta chain was captured in a study of cytomegalovirus exposure and HLA in healthy donors. Study at large: Unique TCR beta sequences numbering approximately 120 million came from 190 million or so T cells in an earlier analysis.

In the case of this clone: Its cognate antigen is unknown.

The germline gives CDR1 SGHVT, CDR2 SQSDAQ. Trimming shortened V by 3 bases and J by 2 bases, and 8 bases separated the two germline ends. This CDR3 has 14 amino acids. Primers: 60 Vbeta forward and 13 Jbeta reverse. Some clones are missing from TCRdb's copy, which holds only in-frame ones; the method was immunoSEQ multiplex PCR. The table has some 130,000 clones, about 77% seen once. General study findings and limits: Analyses of presence and absence presupposed an approximately uniform sequencing depth across donors.

This clonotype was sampled from a male donor in good health and CMV-seronegative. The sequenced sample consisted of PBMCs. The rearrangement uses TRBV7-4 and TRBJ2-1; D gene ambiguous. The CDR3 loop reads CASSLSWPYNEQFF. The CDR3 DNA sequence: TGTGCCAGCAGCTTGTCCTGGCCCTACAATGAGCAGTTCTTC.